The source of this T cell receptor (beta chain) is a study of blood T cells in healthy people across ages. A J-beta primer mix and a sample-barcoded 5' primer were used in a second PCR of about 7 to 11 cycles. Via MiXCR, TCRdb re-called the 5' RACE reads, giving one row per CDR3 protein. The table has approximately 880,000 distinct CDR3 sequences, around 48% seen once. The V gene lost 4 bases and the J gene lost 5 bases, with 14 bases spanning the gap. Germline V gene data show CDR1 as LGHNA and CDR2 as YSLEER. This CDR3 has 15 residues. The sequence was obtained from a young man in good health. The V and J genes are TRBV4-3 and TRBJ1-4, with a possible D match to TRBD1 (6 bases). Sequencing was performed on blood. The DNA of the CDR3 is TGCGCCAGCAGCCTAGTTGGGACACGGAATGAAAAACTGTTTTTT. Amino acid sequence: CASSLVGTRNEKLFF.